A selection of T cell receptor beta chains follows, all from one sample in a study of blood T cell repertoires in COVID-19. Produced via immunoSEQ multiplex PCR; TCRdb's table is partial and in-frame only. The table lists approximately 500,000 clones, approximately 91% of them singletons, with roughly 8% in the top ten. The material sequenced was peripheral blood. These receptors came from a woman in her forties or fifties with COVID-19, enrolled during active disease. Each CDR3 is given with its conserved first and last residue. A D gene is named only where the DNA matches it firmly. Only some rows state a clone size, as once, few, many or a class for expanded clones.

TRBJ1-3 | - | TRBV6-5 | - | CASSYDITYSGNTIYF | TGTGCCAGCAGTTACGATATAACTTACTCTGGAAACACCATATATTTT
TRBJ2-2 | - | TRBV7-7 | - | CASSLYGGHTGELFF | TGTGCCAGCAGCTTATATGGGGGCCACACCGGGGAGCTGTTTTTT
TRBJ2-7 | TRBD1 | TRBV12-3/TRBV12-4 | - | CASSLGDSYEQYF | TGTGCCAGCAGTTTGGGGGACAGCTACGAGCAGTACTTC
TRBJ2-1 | TRBD2 | TRBV2 | - | CASSEAPAGGREYNEQFF | TGTGCCAGCAGTGAAGCGCCGGCGGGGGGCCGAGAATACAATGAGCAGTTCTTC
TRBJ2-1 | TRBD2 | TRBV5-6 | - | CASRLAGGPYSYNEQFF | TGTGCCAGCCGACTAGCGGGGGGGCCCTACTCCTACAATGAGCAGTTCTTC
TRBJ1-6 | - | TRBV12-2 | - | CASRPGRSLHF | TGTGCAAGTCGCCCCGGGAGGTCCCTCCACTTT
TRBJ1-2 | TRBD1 | TRBV19 | - | CASRHDRGRVRGYTF | TGTGCCAGTAGACATGACAGGGGGCGCGTACGTGGCTACACCTTC
TRBJ1-1 | - | TRBV7-9 | - | CASSFGQRNEAFF | TGTGCCAGCAGCTTCGGACAGCGGAATGAAGCTTTCTTT
TRBJ1-2 | TRBD1 | TRBV25-1 | few | CASSLTGDYGYTF | TGTGCCAGCAGTTTGACAGGGGATTATGGCTACACCTTC
TRBJ2-2 | TRBD1 | TRBV5-1 | - | CASSSGTGEGELFF | TGCGCCAGCAGCTCCGGGACAGGGGAGGGGGAGCTGTTTTTT
TRBJ1-5 | TRBD1 | TRBV6-5 | - | CASTSGTDSNQPQHF | TGTGCCAGCACCTCCGGGACAGATAGCAATCAGCCCCAGCATTTT
TRBJ2-2 | TRBD2 | TRBV5-4 | - | CASSGPGLAGATNTGELFF | TGTGCCAGCAGCGGCCCGGGACTAGCGGGGGCTACGAACACCGGGGAGCTGTTTTTT
TRBJ2-3 | TRBD2 | TRBV4-1 | - | CASSQGSMRGGRDTQYF | TGCGCCAGCAGCCAAGGCTCTATGCGGGGGGGTAGGGATACGCAGTATTTT
TRBJ1-1 | - | TRBV13 | - | CASSLGTEVEAFF | TGTGCCAGCAGCTTAGGGACGGAGGTTGAAGCTTTCTTT
TRBJ1-4 | - | TRBV2 | few | CASSVRGTNEKLFF | TGTGCCAGCAGTGTCAGGGGAACTAATGAAAAACTGTTTTTT
TRBJ1-3 | - | TRBV30 | - | CAWSYDKRGEENTIYF | TGTGCCTGGAGTTATGACAAGCGGGGAGAAGAGAACACCATATATTTT
TRBJ2-1 | - | TRBV20-1 | - | CSASSGSGSYNEQFF | TGCAGTGCTAGTTCTGGGAGCGGCTCCTACAATGAGCAGTTCTTC
TRBJ1-2 | TRBD1 | TRBV14 | once | CASSRKGQPFYGYTF | TGTGCCAGCAGCCGTAAGGGACAGCCTTTCTATGGCTACACCTTC
TRBJ1-1 | - | TRBV12-3/TRBV12-4 | - | CASSLAQGLAAFF | TGTGCCAGCAGTTTAGCGCAGGGTTTGGCAGCTTTCTTT
TRBJ2-7 | - | TRBV5-1 | - | CASASGQTNYEQYF | TGCGCCAGCGCCTCAGGACAGACGAACTACGAGCAGTACTTC
TRBJ2-7 | TRBD2 | TRBV11-3 | - | CASSLGEGPYEQYF | TGTGCCAGCAGCTTAGGGGAGGGTCCCTACGAGCAGTACTTC
TRBJ2-5 | - | TRBV29-1 | - | CSVRDGRGETQYF | TGCAGCGTACGGGACGGAAGGGGGGAGACCCAGTACTTC
TRBJ1-2 | - | TRBV2 | - | CASSRDRTSYGYTF | TGTGCCAGCAGTCGAGACAGGACCTCCTATGGCTACACCTTC
TRBJ1-2 | TRBD1 | TRBV18 | - | CASSPTGGEYGYTF | TGTGCCAGCTCACCCACAGGGGGCGAGTATGGCTACACCTTC
TRBJ1-6 | TRBD1 | TRBV5-6 | once | CASSFGTEDSPLHF | TGTGCCAGCAGCTTTGGGACAGAGGATTCACCCCTCCACTTT
TRBJ1-2 | TRBD1 | TRBV5-1 | - | CASSLTGFGRDGYTF | TGCGCCAGCAGCCTGACAGGGTTTGGACGAGATGGCTACACCTTC
TRBJ1-5 | - | TRBV3-1/TRBV3-2 | - | CASSQDLNQPQHF | TGTGCCAGCAGCCAAGACTTAAATCAGCCCCAGCATTTT
TRBJ1-2 | - | TRBV2 | - | CASSEGTAEGYTF | TGTGCCAGCAGTGAAGGGACAGCGGAGGGCTACACCTTC
TRBJ1-3 | - | TRBV5-1 | once | CASSLAGTGNTIYF | TGCGCCAGCAGCTTAGCAGGGACTGGAAACACCATATATTTT
TRBJ1-1 | - | TRBV19 | - | CASSKSQGGAFF | TGTGCCAGTAGTAAGTCACAGGGCGGCGCTTTCTTT
TRBJ2-7 | TRBD1 | TRBV19 | - | CASRAGTAYEQYF | TGTGCCAGTAGAGCCGGGACAGCTTACGAGCAGTACTTC